The 12 T cell receptor beta chains in this list originate from one sample, sequenced in a study of cytomegalovirus exposure and HLA in healthy donors. The PCR was carried out with 60 Vbeta primers and 13 Jbeta primers. Measured with immunoSEQ multiplex PCR; TCRdb has only the in-frame clones, and not every one. The sample shows around 110,000 clones, around 70% of them seen only once. The sample consisted of PBMCs. These receptors were collected from a boy aged 10-17 years in good health and CMV-seronegative.

The chain is built from TRBV27 and TRBJ2-2; 8 nucleotides line up with TRBD2. After removal of 2 bases from V and 7 bases from J, the junction contained 12 bases not matched to a gene. CDR1 MNHEY and CDR2 SMNVEV come from the germline V gene (reference sequence). The length of the CDR3 is 17 residues. The CDR3 loop is CASSLQTSGLRDGELFF. The CDR3 bases are TGTGCCAGCAGTTTACAAACTAGCGGACTCCGTGACGGGGAGCTGTTTTTT.

This clone occurred a few times. The chain employs TRBV7-3 and TRBJ2-6, with D possibly matching TRBD2 (7 bases). CDR3 length: 16 amino acids. Trimming took off 5 bases at V and 4 bases at J, with 15 bases between the two ends. Germline CDR1 and CDR2: SGHTA and FQGTGA. The CDR3 DNA reads as TGTGCCAGCAGCCGACCGGGGGGCGCGGGGGCCAACGTCCTGACTTTC. Its protein product is CASSRPGGAGANVLTF.

V is TRBV20-1 and J is TRBJ2-1; D gene uncertain. Per the germline V gene, CDR1 is DFQATT and CDR2 is SNEGSKA (reference sequence). The CDR3 loop spans 11 amino acids. Trimming cost V 0 bases and J 7 bases, with 4 bases left between them. Written as DNA, the CDR3 is TGCAGTGCTAGAGATAAAAATGAGCAGTTCTTC. Translated, it gives CSARDKNEQFF.

This rearrangement joins TRBV7-3 to TRBJ2-1, with D perhaps TRBD1 (6 bases). The germline V and J ends were trimmed by 2 bases and 1 base, with 9 bases remaining between them. CDR1 is SGHTA and CDR2 is FQGTGA in the germline V gene. This CDR3 comprises 15 residues. This chain's CDR3 is CASSLAQGSYNEQFF. In DNA, the CDR3 is TGTGCCAGCAGCTTAGCACAGGGTTCCTACAATGAGCAGTTCTTC.

The gene calls are TRBV28 and TRBJ1-4, with unresolved D. This CDR3 is 15 amino acids long. Germline values: CDR1 MDHEN, CDR2 SYDVKM. V was clipped by 3 bases and J by 3 bases, with 11 bases between them. The CDR3 nucleotides read TGTGCCAGCAGTTTTCCCGGAGATTCTAATGAAAAACTGTTTTTT. It yields the protein CASSFPGDSNEKLFF.

The V gene is TRBV10-3, the J gene TRBJ2-3; tentatively, D is TRBD2 (5 bases). V was cut by 3 bases and J by 1 base, with 14 bases left in between. Germline V gene data show CDR1 as ENHRY and CDR2 as SYGVKD. CDR3 length equals 16 residues. CDR3 sequence: CAISDEVLAGTDTQYF. CDR3 nucleotide sequence: TGTGCCATCAGTGATGAGGTCCTAGCAGGCACAGATACGCAGTATTTT.

The chain links TRBV7-2 to TRBJ1-5, with 11 bases matching TRBD1. After removal of 5 bases from V and 6 bases from J, the junction contained 12 bases not matched to a gene. This CDR3 contains 17 residues. Germline CDR1 SGHTA, CDR2 FQGNSA. The CDR3 DNA sequence: TGTGCCAGCAGCCCCCGCCCGGACAGGGGGCCAGGTCAGCCCCAGCATTTT. Translated, it gives CASSPRPDRGPGQPQHF.

This chain joins TRBV28 and TRBJ2-1, with a tentative D call TRBD1 (7 bases). CDR3 size: 16 residues. Germline CDR1 is MDHEN and CDR2 is SYDVKM. V was trimmed by 8 bases and J by 1 base, leaving 18 bases between them. The DNA of the CDR3 is TGTGCCAGCGTCCAGGGGGGCAGGAAATCCTACAATGAGCAGTTCTTC. Protein sequence: CASVQGGRKSYNEQFF.

This clone occurred a few times. Within the sample, other DNA sequences also encode this same CDR3. The chain links TRBV28 to TRBJ1-5, with TRBD1 as a possible D gene (5 bases). Trimming shortened V by 5 bases and J by 7 bases, and 9 bases separated the two germline ends. CDR1 MDHEN and CDR2 SYDVKM come from the germline V gene. CDR3 size: 12 residues. The CDR3 spells CASSPGGQPQHF. The CDR3 DNA follows: TGTGCCAGCAGTCCCGGGGGACAGCCCCAGCATTTT. Full variable domain (remainder filled in from reference TRBV28 and TRBJ1-5): DVKVTQSSRYLVKRTGEKVFLECVQDMDHENMFWYRQDPGLGLRLIYFSYDVKMKEKGDIPEGYSVSREKKERFSLILESASTNQTSMYLCASSPGGQPQHFGDGTRLSIL.

The chain uses TRBV5-4 and TRBJ2-2; possibly TRBD2 for D (6 bases). The germline gives CDR1 SGHNT, CDR2 YYREEE (reference sequence). The CDR3 length is 16 residues. Trimming took off 0 bases at V and 0 bases at J, with 9 bases between the two ends. DNA for the CDR3: TGTGCCAGCAGCTTGGCCGCGGGGACGAACACCGGGGAGCTGTTTTTT. Translation: CASSLAAGTNTGELFF.

The rearrangement uses TRBV12-5 and TRBJ2-1; TRBD1 matches 8 bases. The trim removed 6 bases at V and 14 bases at J, leaving 6 bases unmatched. Germline V gives CDR1 LGHNT, CDR2 FRNRAP. This CDR3 contains 11 residues. The CDR3 spells CASGRPGQEFF. The CDR3 bases are TGTGCTAGTGGCCGTCCGGGACAGGAGTTCTTC.

The chain has TRBV7-6 and TRBJ2-5; D is undetermined. From germline, CDR1 is SGHVS and CDR2 FNYEAQ. The CDR3 has 12 amino acids. The V end was cut by 1 base, the J end by 5 bases, with 5 bases between. CDR3 nucleotides: TGTGCCAGCAGCTTAGTGGAGGAGACCCAGTACTTC. Protein: CASSLVEETQYF.